The 18 T cell receptor beta chains below all came from one sample that was sequenced in a study of graft-versus-host responses after intestinal transplantation. The antigens these receptors bind are not known. Some clones are missing from TCRdb's copy, which holds only in-frame ones; the method was immunoSEQ multiplex PCR. The sample has about 88,000 clones; under 90% are singletons. The sequenced sample was unstimulated CD4+ T cells sorted from spleen or lymph node cells, obtained before intestinal transplant. The receptor source for this set is a human donor who received an intestinal transplant.

The chain uses TRBV19 and TRBJ1-2; the D gene is possibly TRBD1 (6 bases). This CDR3 has 12 residues. The germline V and J ends were trimmed by 11 bases and 10 bases, with 20 bases remaining between them. Germline values: CDR1 LNHDA, CDR2 SQIVND (reference sequence). DNA of the CDR3: TGTGCCTCCCAAAAGGGGGGGAGAGACTACACCTTC. It yields the protein CASQKGGRDYTF.

The chain couples TRBV5-1 to TRBJ1-2, with a tentative D call TRBD1 (6 bases). This CDR3 has 15 amino acids. Germline CDR1 is SGHRS and CDR2 is YFSETQ. V lost 2 bases and J 5 bases, leaving 16 bases between the germline ends. The CDR3 protein is CASSLADRKRYGYTF. Here the CDR3 DNA reads TGCGCCAGCAGCTTAGCGGACAGAAAAAGATATGGCTACACCTTC. Using reference TRBV5-1 and TRBJ1-2 for the parts outside the CDR3, the full variable domain is KAGVTQTPRYLIKTRGQQVTLSCSPISGHRSVSWYQQTPGQGLQFLFEYFSETQRNKGNFPGRFSGRQFSNSRSEMNVSTLELGDSALYLCASSLADRKRYGYTFGSGTRLTVV.

CDR3 coding DNA: TGTGCCAGCAGGGCGGCAGCTACAGATACGCAGTATTTT. Encoded protein: CASRAAATDTQYF. The chain links TRBV6-1 to TRBJ2-3; D remains ambiguous. The length of the CDR3 is 13 residues. Trimming pared 6 bases from V and 3 bases from J, leaving 10 bases between. Germline CDR1 is MNHNS and CDR2 is SASEGT.

The chain recombines TRBV25-1 with TRBJ2-6, with D perhaps matching TRBD2 (6 bases). There are 15 residues in the CDR3. Germline V lookup: CDR1 MGHDK, CDR2 SYGVNS. Deletions cut 4 bases from V and 2 bases from J, with 9 bases between. The CDR3 nucleotides read TGTGCCAGCAGTGTGGAGGGCGCTGGGGCCAACGTCCTGACTTTC. This translates into CASSVEGAGANVLTF.

V gene TRBV5-8 combines with J gene TRBJ2-1; D call uncertain. The CDR3 loop spans 13 amino acids. Trimming removed 1 base at V and 5 bases at J, with 7 bases between. CDR1 and CDR2 from the germline V gene are SGHTS and YDEGEE. The CDR3 nucleotides are TGTGCCAGCAGCTTGTATTTTGACAATGAGCAGTTCTTC. It translates to CASSLYFDNEQFF.

V and J are TRBV6-1 and TRBJ1-5; no clear D. Germline CDR1 reads MNHNS; CDR2 reads SASEGT. This CDR3 spans 16 amino acids. Between the trimmed V and J ends, which lost 2 bases and 0 bases, there was a span of 11 bases. The CDR3 protein is CASSEIRGYSNQPQHF. Written as DNA, the CDR3 is TGTGCCAGCAGTGAAATTCGGGGTTATAGCAATCAGCCCCAGCATTTT.

This clone was seen only a few times. The gene calls are TRBV6-5 and TRBJ1-6; no definite D call. The CDR3 spans 14 residues. The germline V gene has CDR1 MNHEY and CDR2 SVGAGI. Trimming removed 2 bases at V and 6 bases at J, with 8 bases between. CDR3: CASSYTAGNSPLHF. The CDR3 region has the DNA TGTGCCAGCAGTTACACAGCCGGTAATTCACCCCTCCACTTT.

V gene TRBV6-5 combines with J gene TRBJ2-1, with TRBD1 matching over 11 bases. The germline gives CDR1 MNHEY, CDR2 SVGAGI. The CDR3 has 16 residues. After removal of 0 bases from V and 8 bases from J, the junction contained 6 bases not matched to a gene. The DNA for the CDR3 is TGTGCCAGCAGTTACTCAGGGACAGGGGGTTCCTATGAGCAGTTCTTC. This gives the protein CASSYSGTGGSYEQFF.

The rearrangement uses TRBV7-2 and TRBJ1-3, with a weak D call TRBD1 (5 bases). The CDR3 is 15 residues long. Looked up from germline, CDR1 is SGHTA and CDR2 is FQGNSA. V was shortened by 2 bases and J by 0 bases, with 8 bases between the two germline ends. The CDR3 loop is CASSLRQTSGNTIYF. The DNA for the CDR3 is TGTGCCAGCAGCTTACGACAGACCTCTGGAAACACCATATATTTT.

The V and J genes are TRBV2 and TRBJ2-3, with 9 positions matching TRBD2. The CDR3 loop spans 14 amino acids. J lost 0 bases, V lost 8 bases, and 3 bases had no gene match. Germline lookup yields CDR1 SNHLY and CDR2 FYNNEI. The CDR3 loop is CASLAGPSTDTQYF. DNA of the CDR3: TGTGCCAGCCTAGCGGGACCCAGCACAGATACGCAGTATTTT. The full variable domain, with the rest looked up from reference TRBV2 and TRBJ2-3, is EPEVTQTPSHQVTQMGQEVILRCVPISNHLYFYWYRQILGQKVEFLVSFYNNEISEKSEIFDDQFSVERPDGSNFTLKIRSTKLEDSAMYFCASLAGPSTDTQYFGPGTRLTVL.

J is TRBJ1-2 and V is TRBV2; a weak D match, TRBD1 (6 bases). Between the trimmed V and J ends, which lost 6 bases and 0 bases, there was a span of 11 bases. Per the germline V gene, CDR1 is SNHLY and CDR2 is FYNNEI. CDR3 size: 14 residues. The CDR3, as DNA: TGTGCCAGCAGCGGCAGGGGAGCTAACTATGGCTACACCTTC. The encoded protein is CASSGRGANYGYTF.

This chain links TRBV29-1 with TRBJ2-3, with a possible D match to TRBD2 (5 bases). The germline V gene encodes CDR1 SQVTM and CDR2 ANQGSEA. V shed 6 bases and J shed 6 bases, with 19 bases lying between them. The length of the CDR3 is 14 residues. CDR3 region: CSVPIGGRRDTQYF. Here the CDR3 DNA reads TGCAGCGTCCCCATCGGAGGTAGGCGTGATACGCAGTATTTT.

The chain carries TRBV7-9 and TRBJ1-2; D is possibly TRBD1 (6 bases). This CDR3 has 15 amino acids. Germline CDR1 SEHNR, CDR2 FQNEAQ (reference sequence). V was pared by 5 bases and J by 3 bases, with 16 bases between. As DNA, the CDR3 is TGTGCCAGCAGCCCGATTAGGGACACCCACTATGGCTACACCTTC. It codes for CASSPIRDTHYGYTF.

The J gene is TRBJ2-7, the V gene TRBV10-1; a possible D gene is TRBD1 (5 bases). V was shortened by 4 bases and J by 0 bases, with 7 bases between the two germline ends. The V gene's germline CDR1 is WNHNN and CDR2 SYGVQD (reference sequence). This CDR3 region has 13 residues. This CDR3 is CASSVDISYEQYF. DNA of the CDR3: TGCGCCAGCAGTGTGGACATCTCCTACGAGCAGTACTTC.

The rearrangement uses TRBV20-1 and TRBJ2-5, with a weak D call TRBD2 (5 bases). The CDR3 is made up of 11 amino acids. V was cut by 7 bases and J by 0 bases, with 6 bases left in between. Germline V gene lookup returns CDR1 DFQATT and CDR2 SNEGSKA (reference sequence). CDR3 in DNA: TGCAGTGGAGGGTACCAAGAGACCCAGTACTTC. Translating it yields CSGGYQETQYF.

The chain combines TRBV7-9 with TRBJ1-4; no reliable D call. Looked up from germline, CDR1 is SEHNR and CDR2 is FQNEAQ (reference sequence). This CDR3 comprises 15 residues. With 3 bases removed from V and 2 bases from J, the gap between germline ends came to 10 bases. CDR3 in DNA: TGTGCCAGCAGCTTGAAGGGAGCCACTAATGAAAAACTGTTTTTT. It codes for CASSLKGATNEKLFF.

The chain couples TRBV7-9 to TRBJ2-2; D unclear. The CDR3 length is 16 residues. Trimming shortened V by 0 bases and J by 4 bases, and 12 bases separated the two germline ends. Looked up from germline, CDR1 is SEHNR and CDR2 is FQNEAQ (reference sequence). This chain's CDR3 is CASSLAVGSPTGELFF. The CDR3 nucleotides are TGTGCCAGCAGCTTAGCGGTGGGCTCCCCCACCGGGGAGCTGTTTTTT. Full variable domain (remainder filled in from reference TRBV7-9 and TRBJ2-2): DTGVSQNPRHKITKRGQNVTFRCDPISEHNRLYWYRQTLGQGPEFLTYFQNEAQLEKSRLLSDRFSAERPKGSFSTLEIQRTEQGDSAMYLCASSLAVGSPTGELFFGEGSRLTVL.

The chain links TRBV7-2 to TRBJ1-4; D is undetermined. Germline CDR1 reads SGHTA; CDR2 reads FQGNSA. The germline V and J ends were trimmed by 5 bases and 3 bases, with 10 bases remaining between them. The CDR3 runs 14 residues. The CDR3: CASSPLGANEKLFF. The CDR3 DNA is TGTGCCAGCAGCCCCCTCGGGGCTAATGAAAAACTGTTTTTT.